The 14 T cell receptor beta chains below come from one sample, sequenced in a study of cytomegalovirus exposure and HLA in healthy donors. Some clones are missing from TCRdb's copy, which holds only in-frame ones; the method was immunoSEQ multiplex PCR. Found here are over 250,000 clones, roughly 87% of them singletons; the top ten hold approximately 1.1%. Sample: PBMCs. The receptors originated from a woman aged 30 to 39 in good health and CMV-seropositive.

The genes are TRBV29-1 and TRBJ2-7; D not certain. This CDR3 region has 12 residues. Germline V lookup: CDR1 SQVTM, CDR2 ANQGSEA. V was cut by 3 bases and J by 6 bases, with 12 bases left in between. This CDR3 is CSVDTASREQYF. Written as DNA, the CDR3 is TGCAGCGTTGATACTGCCAGTCGCGAGCAGTACTTC.

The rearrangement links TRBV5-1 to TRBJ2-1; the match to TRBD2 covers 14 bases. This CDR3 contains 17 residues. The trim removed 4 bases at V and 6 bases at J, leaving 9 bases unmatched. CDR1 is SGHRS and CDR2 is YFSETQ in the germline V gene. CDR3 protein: CASSIGPGLAGANEQFF. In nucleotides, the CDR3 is TGCGCCAGCAGCATAGGACCGGGACTAGCGGGAGCCAATGAGCAGTTCTTC.

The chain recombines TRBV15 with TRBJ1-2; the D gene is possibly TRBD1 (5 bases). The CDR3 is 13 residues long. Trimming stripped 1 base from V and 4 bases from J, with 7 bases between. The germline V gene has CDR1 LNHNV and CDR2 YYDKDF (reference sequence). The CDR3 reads CATSRGQTYGYTF. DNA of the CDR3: TGTGCCACCAGCAGAGGACAGACCTATGGCTACACCTTC.

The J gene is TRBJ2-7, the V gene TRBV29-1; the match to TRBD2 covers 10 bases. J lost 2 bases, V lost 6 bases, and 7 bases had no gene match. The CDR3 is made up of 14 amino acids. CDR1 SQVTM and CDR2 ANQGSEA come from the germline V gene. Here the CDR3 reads CSVVAGGPPYEQYF. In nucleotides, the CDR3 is TGCAGCGTCGTAGCGGGAGGCCCTCCCTACGAGCAGTACTTC.

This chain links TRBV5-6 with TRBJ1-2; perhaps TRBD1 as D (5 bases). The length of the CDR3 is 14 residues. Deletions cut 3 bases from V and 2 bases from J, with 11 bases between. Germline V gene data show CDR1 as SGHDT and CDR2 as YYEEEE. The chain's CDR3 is CASSWGTVNYGYTF. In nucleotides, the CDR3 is TGTGCCAGCAGCTGGGGGACGGTGAACTATGGCTACACCTTC.

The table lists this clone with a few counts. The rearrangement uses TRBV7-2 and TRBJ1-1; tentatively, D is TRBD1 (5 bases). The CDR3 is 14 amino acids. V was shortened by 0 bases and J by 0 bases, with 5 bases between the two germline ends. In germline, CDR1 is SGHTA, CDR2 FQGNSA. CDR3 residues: CASSLAGVNTEAFF. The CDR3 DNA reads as TGTGCCAGCAGCTTAGCGGGGGTGAACACTGAAGCTTTCTTT.

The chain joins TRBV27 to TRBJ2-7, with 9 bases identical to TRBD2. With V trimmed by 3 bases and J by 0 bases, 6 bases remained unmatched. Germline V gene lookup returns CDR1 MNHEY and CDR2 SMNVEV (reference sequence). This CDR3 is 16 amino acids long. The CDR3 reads CASSLRAGGRSYEQYF. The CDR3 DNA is TGTGCCAGCAGTTTGAGGGCGGGGGGGCGCTCCTACGAGCAGTACTTC.

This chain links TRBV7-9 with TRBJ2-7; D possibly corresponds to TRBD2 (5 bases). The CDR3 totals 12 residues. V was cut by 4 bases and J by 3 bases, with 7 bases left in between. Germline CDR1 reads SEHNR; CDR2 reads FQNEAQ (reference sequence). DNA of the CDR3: TGTGCCAGCAGCTCCGGGATCTACGAGCAGTACTTC. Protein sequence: CASSSGIYEQYF.

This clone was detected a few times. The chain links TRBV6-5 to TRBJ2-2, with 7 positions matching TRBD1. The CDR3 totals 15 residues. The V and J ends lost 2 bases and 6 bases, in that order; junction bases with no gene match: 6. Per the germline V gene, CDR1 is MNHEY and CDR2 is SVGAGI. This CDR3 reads CASSYVNRGAGELFF. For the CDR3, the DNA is TGTGCCAGCAGTTACGTCAACAGGGGCGCCGGGGAGCTGTTTTTT.

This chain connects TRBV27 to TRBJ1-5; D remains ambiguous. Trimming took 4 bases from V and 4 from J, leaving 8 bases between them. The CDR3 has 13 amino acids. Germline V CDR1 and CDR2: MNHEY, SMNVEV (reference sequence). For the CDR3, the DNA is TGTGCCAGCAGTTATGGGAGAAATCAGCCCCAGCATTTT. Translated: CASSYGRNQPQHF.

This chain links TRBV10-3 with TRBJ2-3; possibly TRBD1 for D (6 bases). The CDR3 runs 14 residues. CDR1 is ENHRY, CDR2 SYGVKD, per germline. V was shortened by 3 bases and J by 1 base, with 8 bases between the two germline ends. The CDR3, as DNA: TGTGCCATCAGTGACACAGGGCGCACAGATACGCAGTATTTT. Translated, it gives CAISDTGRTDTQYF.

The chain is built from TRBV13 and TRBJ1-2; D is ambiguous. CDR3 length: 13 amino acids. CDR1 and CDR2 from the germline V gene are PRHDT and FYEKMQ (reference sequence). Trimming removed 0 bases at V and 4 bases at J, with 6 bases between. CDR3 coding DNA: TGTGCCAGCAGCTTAGGACATGCCTATGGCTACACCTTC. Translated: CASSLGHAYGYTF.

The CDR3 DNA reads TGCGCCAGCAGGAGGGGGGACAGGGTGGACCAGCCCCAGCATTTT. Translation: CASRRGDRVDQPQHF. This chain joins TRBV10-2 and TRBJ1-5; 9 nucleotides agree with TRBD1. Germline lookup yields CDR1 WSHSY and CDR2 SAAADI. Germline trimming cut 6 bases from V and 7 bases from J; bases unmatched to any gene: 10. The CDR3 runs to 15 residues.

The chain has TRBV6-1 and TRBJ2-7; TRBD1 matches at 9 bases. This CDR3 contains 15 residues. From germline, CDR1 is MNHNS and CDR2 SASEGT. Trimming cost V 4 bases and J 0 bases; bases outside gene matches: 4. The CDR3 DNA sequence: TGTGCCAGCAGTGCCCGGGACAGGGCCTCCTACGAGCAGTACTTC. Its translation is CASSARDRASYEQYF.